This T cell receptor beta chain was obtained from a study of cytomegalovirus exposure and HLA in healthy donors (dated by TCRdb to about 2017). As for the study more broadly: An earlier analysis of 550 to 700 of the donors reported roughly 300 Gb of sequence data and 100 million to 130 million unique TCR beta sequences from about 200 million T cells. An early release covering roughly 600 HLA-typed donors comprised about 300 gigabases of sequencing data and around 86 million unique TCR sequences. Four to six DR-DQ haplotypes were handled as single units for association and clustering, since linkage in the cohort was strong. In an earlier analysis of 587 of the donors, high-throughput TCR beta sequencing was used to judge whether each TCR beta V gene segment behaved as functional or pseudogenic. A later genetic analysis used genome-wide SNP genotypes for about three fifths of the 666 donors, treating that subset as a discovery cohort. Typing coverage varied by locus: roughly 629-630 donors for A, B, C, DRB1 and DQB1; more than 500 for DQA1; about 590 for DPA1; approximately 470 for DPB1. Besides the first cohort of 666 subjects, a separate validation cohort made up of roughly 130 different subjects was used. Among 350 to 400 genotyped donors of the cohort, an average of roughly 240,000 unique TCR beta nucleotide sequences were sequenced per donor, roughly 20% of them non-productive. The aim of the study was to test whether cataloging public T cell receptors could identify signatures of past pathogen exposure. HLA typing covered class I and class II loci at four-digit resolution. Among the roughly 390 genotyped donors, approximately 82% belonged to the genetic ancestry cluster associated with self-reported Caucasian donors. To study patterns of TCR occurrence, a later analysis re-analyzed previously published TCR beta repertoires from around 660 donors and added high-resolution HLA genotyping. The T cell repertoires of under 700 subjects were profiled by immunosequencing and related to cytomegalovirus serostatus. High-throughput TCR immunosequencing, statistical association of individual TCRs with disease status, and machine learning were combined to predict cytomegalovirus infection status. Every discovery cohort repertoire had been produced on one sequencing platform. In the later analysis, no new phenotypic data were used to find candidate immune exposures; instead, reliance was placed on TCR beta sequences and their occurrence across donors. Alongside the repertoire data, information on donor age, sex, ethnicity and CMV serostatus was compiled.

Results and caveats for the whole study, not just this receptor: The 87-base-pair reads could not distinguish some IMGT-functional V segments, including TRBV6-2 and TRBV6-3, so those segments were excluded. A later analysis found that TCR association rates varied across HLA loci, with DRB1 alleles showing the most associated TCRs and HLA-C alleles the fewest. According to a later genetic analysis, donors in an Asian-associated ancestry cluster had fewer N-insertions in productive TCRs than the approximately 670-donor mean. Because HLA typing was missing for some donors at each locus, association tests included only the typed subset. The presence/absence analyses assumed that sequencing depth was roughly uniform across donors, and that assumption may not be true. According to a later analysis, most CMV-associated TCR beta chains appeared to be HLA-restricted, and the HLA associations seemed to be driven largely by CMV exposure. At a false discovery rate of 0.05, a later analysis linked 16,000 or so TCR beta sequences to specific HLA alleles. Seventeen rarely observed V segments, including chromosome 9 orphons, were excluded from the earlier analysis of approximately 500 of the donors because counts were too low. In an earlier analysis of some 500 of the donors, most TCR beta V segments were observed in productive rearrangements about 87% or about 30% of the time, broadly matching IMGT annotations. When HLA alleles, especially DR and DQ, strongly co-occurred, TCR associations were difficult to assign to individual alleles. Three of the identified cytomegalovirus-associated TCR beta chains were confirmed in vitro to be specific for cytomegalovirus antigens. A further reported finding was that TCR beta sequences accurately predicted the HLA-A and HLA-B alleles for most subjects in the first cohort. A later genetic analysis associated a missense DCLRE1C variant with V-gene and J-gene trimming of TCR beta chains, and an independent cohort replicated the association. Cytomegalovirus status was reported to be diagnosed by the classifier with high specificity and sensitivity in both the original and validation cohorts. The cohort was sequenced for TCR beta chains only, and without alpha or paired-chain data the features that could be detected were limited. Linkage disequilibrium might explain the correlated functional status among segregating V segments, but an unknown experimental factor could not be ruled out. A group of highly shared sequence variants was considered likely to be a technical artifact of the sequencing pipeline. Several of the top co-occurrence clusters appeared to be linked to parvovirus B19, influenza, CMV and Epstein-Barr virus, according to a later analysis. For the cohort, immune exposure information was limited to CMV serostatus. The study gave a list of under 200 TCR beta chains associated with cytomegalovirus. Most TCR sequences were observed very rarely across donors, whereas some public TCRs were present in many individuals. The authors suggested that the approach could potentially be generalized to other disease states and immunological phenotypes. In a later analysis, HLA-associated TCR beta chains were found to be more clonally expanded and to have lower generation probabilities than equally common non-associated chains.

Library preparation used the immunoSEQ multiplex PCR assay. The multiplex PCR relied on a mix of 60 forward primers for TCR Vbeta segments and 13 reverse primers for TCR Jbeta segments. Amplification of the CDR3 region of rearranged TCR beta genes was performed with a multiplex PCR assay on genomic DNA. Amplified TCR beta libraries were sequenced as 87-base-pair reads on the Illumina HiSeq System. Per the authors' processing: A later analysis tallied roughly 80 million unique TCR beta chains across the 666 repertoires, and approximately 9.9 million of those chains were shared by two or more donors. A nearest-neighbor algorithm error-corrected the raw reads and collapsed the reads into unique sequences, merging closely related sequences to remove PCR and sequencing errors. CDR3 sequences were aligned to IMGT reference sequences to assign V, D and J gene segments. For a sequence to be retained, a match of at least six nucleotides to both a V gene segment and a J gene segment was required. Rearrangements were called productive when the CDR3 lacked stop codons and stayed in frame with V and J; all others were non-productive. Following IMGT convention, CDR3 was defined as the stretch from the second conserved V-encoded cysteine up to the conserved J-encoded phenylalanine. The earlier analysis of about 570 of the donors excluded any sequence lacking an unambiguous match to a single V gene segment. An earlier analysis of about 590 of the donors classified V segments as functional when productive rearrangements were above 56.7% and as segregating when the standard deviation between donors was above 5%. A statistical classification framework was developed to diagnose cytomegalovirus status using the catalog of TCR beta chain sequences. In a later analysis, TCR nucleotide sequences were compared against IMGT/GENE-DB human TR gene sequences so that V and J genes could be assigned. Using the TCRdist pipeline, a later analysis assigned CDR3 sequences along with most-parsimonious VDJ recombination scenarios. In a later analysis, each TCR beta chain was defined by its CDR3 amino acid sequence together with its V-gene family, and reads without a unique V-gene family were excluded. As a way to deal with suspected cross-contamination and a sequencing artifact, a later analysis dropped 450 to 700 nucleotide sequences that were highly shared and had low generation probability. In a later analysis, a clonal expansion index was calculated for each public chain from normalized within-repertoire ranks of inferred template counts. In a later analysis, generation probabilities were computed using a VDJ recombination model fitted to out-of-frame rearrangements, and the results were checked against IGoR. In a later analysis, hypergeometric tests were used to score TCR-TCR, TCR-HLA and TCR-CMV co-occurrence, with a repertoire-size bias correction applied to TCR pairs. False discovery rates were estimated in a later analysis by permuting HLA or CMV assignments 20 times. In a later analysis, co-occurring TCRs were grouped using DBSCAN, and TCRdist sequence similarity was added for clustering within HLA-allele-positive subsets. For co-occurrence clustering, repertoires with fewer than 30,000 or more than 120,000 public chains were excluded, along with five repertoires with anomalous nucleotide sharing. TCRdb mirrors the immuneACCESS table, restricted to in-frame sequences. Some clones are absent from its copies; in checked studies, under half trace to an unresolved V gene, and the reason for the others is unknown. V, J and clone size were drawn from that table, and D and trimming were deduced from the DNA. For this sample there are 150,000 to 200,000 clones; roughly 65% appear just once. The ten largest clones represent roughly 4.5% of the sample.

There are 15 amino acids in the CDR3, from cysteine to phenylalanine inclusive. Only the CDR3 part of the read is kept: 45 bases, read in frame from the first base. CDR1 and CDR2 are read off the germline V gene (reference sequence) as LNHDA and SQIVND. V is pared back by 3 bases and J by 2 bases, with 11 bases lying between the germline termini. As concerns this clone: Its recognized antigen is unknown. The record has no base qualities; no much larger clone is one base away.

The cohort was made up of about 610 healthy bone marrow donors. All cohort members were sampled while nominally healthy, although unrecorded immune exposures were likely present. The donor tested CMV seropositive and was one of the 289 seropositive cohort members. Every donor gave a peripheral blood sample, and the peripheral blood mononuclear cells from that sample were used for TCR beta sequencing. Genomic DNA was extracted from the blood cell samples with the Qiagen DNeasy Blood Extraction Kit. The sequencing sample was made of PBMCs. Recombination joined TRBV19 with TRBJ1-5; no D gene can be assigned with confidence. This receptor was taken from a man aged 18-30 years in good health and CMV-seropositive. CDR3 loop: CASSIQVTGNQPQHF. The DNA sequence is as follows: TGTGCCAGTAGTATCCAGGTTACGGGCAATCAGCCCCAGCATTTT. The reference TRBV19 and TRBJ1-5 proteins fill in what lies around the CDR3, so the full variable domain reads DGGITQSPKYLFRKEGQNVTLSCEQNLNHDAMYWYRQDPGQGLRLIYYSQIVNDFQKGDIAEGYSVSREKKESFPLTVTSAQKNPTAFYLCASSIQVTGNQPQHFGDGTRLSIL.